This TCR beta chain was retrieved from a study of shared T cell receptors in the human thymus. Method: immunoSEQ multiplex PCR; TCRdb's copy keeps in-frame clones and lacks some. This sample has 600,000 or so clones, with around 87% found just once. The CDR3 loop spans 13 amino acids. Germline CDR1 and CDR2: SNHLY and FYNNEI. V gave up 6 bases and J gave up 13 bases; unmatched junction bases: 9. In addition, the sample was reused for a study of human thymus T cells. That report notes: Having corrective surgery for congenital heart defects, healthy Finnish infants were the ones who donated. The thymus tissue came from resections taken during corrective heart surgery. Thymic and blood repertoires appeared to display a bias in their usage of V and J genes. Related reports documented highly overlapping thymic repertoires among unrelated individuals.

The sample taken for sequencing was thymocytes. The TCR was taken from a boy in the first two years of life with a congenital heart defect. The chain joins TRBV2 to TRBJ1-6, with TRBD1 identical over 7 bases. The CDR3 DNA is TGTGCCAGCAGCGAGACAGGGAGCCTTCCCCTCCACTTT. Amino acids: CASSETGSLPLHF.